What follows are 17 T cell receptor beta chains derived from one specimen sequenced in a study of CD8 T cells in ankylosing spondylitis. TCRdb independently ran MiXCR on the 5' RACE reads; one entry per CDR3 protein. Of about 300,000 distinct CDR3 sequences in the sample, about a fifth were seen once. Sample: blood, either unsorted or a sorted T cell fraction (not recorded which). These receptors all stem from a female donor with ankylosing spondylitis or in good health (not recorded which).

The rearrangement joins TRBV6-1 to TRBJ2-3; D remains ambiguous. V was pared by 6 bases and J by 1 base, with 11 bases between. CDR3 length equals 14 residues. Germline loops: CDR1 MNHNS, CDR2 SASEGT. CDR3 protein: CASSPLSGTDTQYF. The CDR3, as DNA: TGTGCCAGCAGCCCCCTGAGCGGCACAGATACGCAGTATTTT.

The sample holds many counts of this clonotype. The rearrangement uses TRBV25-1 and TRBJ2-7, with a weak D call TRBD1 (6 bases). The germline V gene encodes CDR1 MGHDK and CDR2 SYGVNS. Between the trimmed V and J ends, which lost 7 bases and 3 bases, there was a span of 13 bases. This CDR3 is 13 amino acids long. This CDR3 reads CASKKGVVYEQYF. The DNA for the CDR3 is TGTGCCAGCAAGAAGGGGGTCGTCTACGAGCAGTACTTC.

The chain has TRBV6-1 and TRBJ1-1; D not certain. Trimming removed 10 bases at V and 2 bases at J, with 14 bases between. The CDR3 has 13 residues. In germline, CDR1 is MNHNS, CDR2 SASEGT. CDR3 residues: CAIARDRNTEAFF. The CDR3 region has the DNA TGTGCCATCGCTCGGGATAGAAACACTGAAGCTTTCTTT.

This clonotype appeared a few times. The chain employs TRBV7-2 and TRBJ2-3; D not certain. This CDR3 contains 14 residues. V was clipped by 5 bases and J by 4 bases, with 13 bases between them. Per germline, CDR1 SGHTA and CDR2 FQGNSA. The CDR3 bases are TGTGCCAGCAGCCTCAGTTTCTTGTCAGATACGCAGTATTTT. Its protein is CASSLSFLSDTQYF.

This chain uses TRBV20-1 with TRBJ1-5; D remains ambiguous. Germline V lookup: CDR1 DFQATT, CDR2 SNEGSKA (reference sequence). The length of the CDR3 is 13 residues. Trimming removed 3 bases from V and 6 bases from J, with 12 bases in between. CDR3 protein: CSARADGLQPQHF. In nucleotides, the CDR3 is TGCAGTGCTAGGGCCGATGGGCTTCAGCCCCAGCATTTT.

This clonotype was counted ten times or more. The chain combines TRBV5-1 with TRBJ2-7, with 14 positions matching TRBD2. Germline V gene lookup returns CDR1 SGHRS and CDR2 YFSETQ. This CDR3 comprises 15 residues. Germline trimming cut 4 bases from V and 9 bases from J; bases unmatched to any gene: 9. The CDR3 is CASSISGTSGRGQYF. The CDR3 DNA follows: TGCGCCAGCAGCATCTCCGGGACTAGCGGGAGAGGGCAGTACTTC.

This clonotype was picked up a small number of times. The chain joins TRBV18 to TRBJ2-1; D perhaps matches TRBD1 (6 bases). Germline V lookup: CDR1 KGHSH, CDR2 LQKENI. Trimming stripped 3 bases from V and 5 bases from J, with 8 bases between. The CDR3 sequence is 13 residues long. CDR3 in amino acids: CASSPGHDNEQFF. CDR3 in DNA: TGTGCCAGCTCACCGGGACACGACAATGAGCAGTTCTTC.

This clonotype showed up just a few times. The J gene is TRBJ1-2, the V gene TRBV6-5, with a weak D call TRBD1 (5 bases). CDR1 and CDR2 from the germline V gene are MNHEY and SVGAGI. This CDR3 spans 12 amino acids. The V and J ends lost 6 bases and 7 bases respectively, with 12 bases between them. The CDR3 DNA is TGTGCCAGCAGGACTAGGGGTTTTGGCTACACCTTC. This codes for CASRTRGFGYTF.

The rearrangement joins TRBV5-1 to TRBJ1-2; D gene ambiguous. The ends were cut back, 2 bases at V and 4 bases at J, with 9 bases in the middle. From germline, CDR1 is SGHRS and CDR2 YFSETQ. CDR3 size: 13 residues. The CDR3 DNA sequence: TGCGCCAGCAGCTTCCGGGCCGGCTATGGCTACACCTTC. Amino acids: CASSFRAGYGYTF.

The gene calls are TRBV29-1 and TRBJ1-4; tentatively, D is TRBD1 (6 bases). This CDR3 is 12 amino acids long. V was shortened by 4 bases and J by 7 bases, with 10 bases between the two germline ends. In germline, CDR1 is SQVTM, CDR2 ANQGSEA. The CDR3 DNA is TGCAGCGTTGGGGAAGGGGGTGAAAAACTGTTTTTT. Its protein product is CSVGEGGEKLFF.

The rearrangement joins TRBV5-6 to TRBJ2-2; maybe TRBD2 (5 bases). CDR3 size: 16 residues. Trimming shortened V by 4 bases and J by 0 bases, and 13 bases separated the two germline ends. Per germline, CDR1 SGHDT and CDR2 YYEEEE. The CDR3 bases are TGTGCCAGCAGCCGGGGAAGGCTAACGAACACCGGGGAGCTGTTTTTT. Translating gives CASSRGRLTNTGELFF.

This clonotype was detected only a few times. The chain employs TRBV11-2 and TRBJ2-7, with 12 bases lining up with TRBD2. The CDR3 runs 15 residues. V lost 3 bases to trimming and J lost 5 bases; unmatched junction nucleotides: 5. Germline loops: CDR1 SGHAT, CDR2 FQNNGV. DNA of the CDR3: TGTGCCAGCAGCTTGACTAGCGGGAGCGTCGACGAGCAGTACTTC. Translation: CASSLTSGSVDEQYF.

This clonotype was detected a few times. The chain recombines TRBV6-5 with TRBJ2-1; D perhaps matches TRBD2 (6 bases). V lost 6 bases and J lost 5, with 17 bases in between. This CDR3 comprises 15 residues. Germline assignment: CDR1 MNHEY and CDR2 SVGAGI. This CDR3 reads CASSLASGTHNEQFF. The DNA of the CDR3 is TGTGCCAGCAGCTTAGCCTCCGGGACTCACAATGAGCAGTTCTTC.

This clonotype occurred a few times. This chain uses TRBV6-2 or TRBV6-3 with TRBJ1-1; D may be TRBD1 (5 bases). The length of the CDR3 is 16 residues. Between the trimmed V and J ends, which lost 5 bases and 0 bases, there was a span of 16 bases. Germline CDR1 MNHEY, CDR2 SVGEGT. CDR3 protein: CASSTTAYMLNTEAFF. The CDR3 DNA sequence: TGTGCCAGCAGTACGACAGCGTACATGCTGAACACTGAAGCTTTCTTT.

This clonotype was detected a few times. The J gene is TRBJ2-5, the V gene TRBV3-1, with a possible D match to TRBD2 (6 bases). Germline V gene data show CDR1 as LGHDT and CDR2 as YNNKEL (reference sequence). This CDR3 has 14 residues. V was clipped by 1 base and J by 4 bases, with 10 bases between them. CDR3 amino acids: CASSQGLGGETQYF. The DNA of the CDR3 is TGTGCCAGCAGCCAAGGACTAGGTGGAGAGACCCAGTACTTC.

The rearrangement joins TRBV28 to TRBJ2-1, with 7 bases matching TRBD1. Germline CDR1 and CDR2: MDHEN and SYDVKM. Unmatched junction bases numbered 11, after V lost 7 bases and J lost 8 bases. The CDR3 is 14 amino acids. The CDR3 DNA reads as TGTGCCAGCAAAACAGGGGATGCGTACGATGAGCAGTTCTTC. Amino acids: CASKTGDAYDEQFF.

This clonotype has ten or more counts. The chain employs TRBV12-3 or TRBV12-4 and TRBJ2-5; D gene ambiguous. V was cut by 5 bases and J by 7 bases, with 8 bases left in between. This CDR3 contains 11 residues. For the CDR3, the DNA is TGTGCCAGCAGTGGCTCGGGGACCCAGTACTTC. Encoded protein: CASSGSGTQYF.